This T cell receptor beta chain is drawn from a study of blood T cell repertoires in COVID-19. Study-level information: Samples of COVID-19 (acute and convalescent) were obtained from the United States, Italy and Spain. T cells, B-cell-depleted T cells, or PBMCs provided the cDNA or gDNA that served as material.

Original methodology: Researchers report that nucleated cell counts were estimated from reference gene primer amplification. Clones were sequenced by immunoSEQ multiplex PCR, and TCRdb holds only the in-frame ones, with some missing. V and J calls and clone size follow that table, whereas D and trimming were derived from the DNA. The sample has roughly 200,000 clones; about 88% are singletons. Germline loops: CDR1 SGHTA, CDR2 FQGNSA. V trimming: 5 bases; J trimming: 7 bases; junction bases outside the gene matches: 7. The CDR3 is made up of 14 amino acids. Sequenced sample: peripheral blood. The TCR comes from a woman in her 30s with active or convalescent COVID-19. The chain carries TRBV7-2 and TRBJ2-7, with 11 bases identical to TRBD1. The CDR3 sequence: CASSPGTGGREQYF. CDR3 bases: TGTGCCAGCAGCCCCGGGACAGGGGGGCGGGAGCAGTACTTC. Combining the CDR3 with reference TRBV7-2 and TRBJ2-7 gives the whole variable domain GAGVSQSPSNKVTEKGKDVELRCDPISGHTALYWYRQSLGQGLEFLIYFQGNSAPDKSGLPSDRFSAERTGGSVSTLTIQRTQQEDSAVYLCASSPGTGGREQYFGPGTRLTVT.